The 19 T cell receptor beta chains given below trace back to one sample, sequenced in a study of T cell repertoires in ileal Crohn's disease. Method: immunoSEQ multiplex PCR; TCRdb's copy keeps in-frame clones and lacks some. Here the sample spans approximately 4,900 clones, about four fifths being singletons. Sequencing was done on a sample of ileal tissue. Receptors originate from an adult with Crohn's disease.

This clone has only a few counts. The chain employs TRBV4-2 and TRBJ2-2; 8 bases match TRBD1. With V trimmed by 5 bases and J by 3 bases, 5 bases remained unmatched. This CDR3 comprises 15 residues. Germline CDR1 LGHNA, CDR2 YNFKEQ. The chain's CDR3 is CASSIGTGDTGELFF. The CDR3, as DNA: TGTGCCAGCAGCATCGGGACAGGCGACACCGGGGAGCTGTTTTTT.

This rearrangement joins TRBV11-2 to TRBJ2-2; 8 bases agree with TRBD2. V trimming: 2 bases; J trimming: 4 bases; junction bases outside the gene matches: 6. The CDR3 sequence is 16 residues long. CDR1 and CDR2 (germline): SGHAT, FQNNGV. The CDR3 nucleotides are TGTGCCAGCAGCTTACGGGCTAGCGGGTTCACCGGGGAGCTGTTTTTT. This gives the protein CASSLRASGFTGELFF.

CDR3 sequence reads: CASSANQQGLNTEAFF. The CDR3 region has the DNA TGTGCCAGTAGTGCTAATCAACAGGGTCTGAACACTGAAGCTTTCTTT. V usage is TRBV19 and J usage is TRBJ1-1, with a weak D call TRBD1 (6 bases). The CDR3 has 16 residues. Germline CDR1 is LNHDA and CDR2 is SQIVND (reference sequence). V lost 5 bases to trimming and J lost 0 bases, with 16 bases between them.

Only a few counts were recorded for this clone. The J gene is TRBJ2-1, the V gene TRBV6-1; tentative D call: TRBD2 (7 bases). Germline V gene sequence: CDR1 MNHNS, CDR2 SASEGT. V was clipped by 7 bases and J by 9 bases, with 16 bases between them. CDR3 length: 13 amino acids. CDR3 nucleotides: TGTGCCAGCAAGTCCCGGGGGGCAATTGAGCAGTTCTTC. Protein: CASKSRGAIEQFF.

The rearrangement uses TRBV6-5 and TRBJ2-1; a weak D match, TRBD1 (5 bases). The CDR3 loop spans 12 amino acids. Trimming stripped 5 bases from V and 6 bases from J, with 8 bases between. Per the germline V gene, CDR1 is MNHEY and CDR2 is SVGAGI. The CDR3 reads CASSTGFNEQFF. DNA for the CDR3: TGTGCCAGCAGTACAGGCTTCAATGAGCAGTTCTTC.

This clone was picked up one time. This sequence joins TRBV6-5 and TRBJ1-1; unclear D gene. V gave up 10 bases and J gave up 0 bases, with 12 bases separating them. CDR3 size: 13 residues. CDR1 is MNHEY, CDR2 SVGAGI, per germline. This chain's CDR3 is CATVPRMNTEAFF. CDR3 coding DNA: TGTGCCACTGTACCCAGAATGAACACTGAAGCTTTCTTT.

This clone was recorded only once. This chain uses TRBV4-1 with TRBJ1-5; no clear D. The CDR3 loop spans 14 amino acids. From germline, CDR1 is MGHRA and CDR2 YSYEKL. Trimming shortened V by 3 bases and J by 3 bases, and 9 bases separated the two germline ends. DNA for the CDR3: TGCGCCAGCAGCCAGGTCAGAAACAATCAGCCCCAGCATTTT. It yields the protein CASSQVRNNQPQHF.

This clone was detected only a few times. The J gene is TRBJ1-1, the V gene TRBV19; D is possibly TRBD1 (5 bases). There are 15 residues in the CDR3. Germline CDR1 is LNHDA and CDR2 is SQIVND (reference sequence). Deletions cut 7 bases from V and 6 bases from J, with 21 bases between. The CDR3 is CASKDRSQGRPEAFF. The CDR3 DNA reads TGTGCCAGTAAAGATCGGAGTCAGGGTCGGCCTGAAGCTTTCTTT.

This clone has more than one count but fewer than ten. The CDR3 DNA is TGTGCCTGGAGTGTCGACCCTAAGGACAGGGGTAGCAATCAGCCCCAGCATTTT. This sequence encodes CAWSVDPKDRGSNQPQHF. J is TRBJ1-5 and V is TRBV30; 9 bases are shared with TRBD1. This CDR3 is 18 amino acids long. CDR1 is GTSNPN, CDR2 SVGIG, per germline (reference sequence). Trimming took 0 bases from V and 0 from J; bases not matched to a gene: 9.

J is TRBJ1-1 and V is TRBV11-1; D not resolved. The V gene lost 1 base and the J gene lost 3 bases, with 6 bases spanning the gap. Germline assignment: CDR1 SGHAT and CDR2 FQDESV (reference sequence). This CDR3 is built from 13 residues. The CDR3: CASSLVSYTEAFF. The CDR3 DNA is TGTGCCAGCAGCTTAGTCAGTTACACTGAAGCTTTCTTT.

This rearrangement joins TRBV27 to TRBJ2-2; D is possibly TRBD1 (6 bases). The CDR3 totals 14 residues. Germline V lookup: CDR1 MNHEY, CDR2 SMNVEV (reference sequence). The ends were cut back, 5 bases at V and 5 bases at J, with 12 bases in the middle. The CDR3 region has the DNA TGTGCCAGCAGTACTACAGGGTTTACCGGGGAGCTGTTTTTT. Protein sequence: CASSTTGFTGELFF.

The chain combines TRBV29-1 with TRBJ2-3, with D hard to call. This CDR3 has 14 amino acids. Per the germline V gene, CDR1 is SQVTM and CDR2 is ANQGSEA. Between the trimmed V and J ends, which lost 4 bases and 0 bases, there was a span of 11 bases. The chain's CDR3 is CSVARPPSTDTQYF. CDR3 in DNA: TGCAGCGTTGCCAGGCCCCCTAGCACAGATACGCAGTATTTT.

The chain recombines TRBV5-4 with TRBJ2-7; possible D gene TRBD1, 6 bases. The CDR3 has 14 residues. Germline V gene lookup returns CDR1 SGHNT and CDR2 YYREEE (reference sequence). The ends were cut back, 10 bases at V and 2 bases at J, with 19 bases in the middle. The CDR3 sequence is CAGGSQGPPYEQYF. In DNA form, the CDR3 reads TGTGCCGGCGGAAGTCAGGGGCCTCCCTACGAGCAGTACTTC.

This chain connects TRBV10-3 to TRBJ2-3; TRBD2 matches 13 bases. Trimming at V came to 3 bases and at J to 2 bases, leaving 2 bases not matched to a gene. This CDR3 is 16 amino acids long. Germline V lookup: CDR1 ENHRY, CDR2 SYGVKD. The chain's CDR3 is CAISEGLAGATDTQYF. The DNA of the CDR3 is TGTGCCATCAGTGAAGGACTAGCGGGGGCCACAGATACGCAGTATTTT.

In this sample, this clone turned up once. V usage is TRBV7-2 and J usage is TRBJ1-3; unclear D gene. This CDR3 contains 14 residues. Trimming removed 6 bases at V and 0 bases at J, with 9 bases between. Germline V gene data show CDR1 as SGHTA and CDR2 as FQGNSA. CDR3 residues: CASRFSYSGNTIYF. As DNA, the CDR3 is TGTGCCAGCAGGTTTAGCTACTCTGGAAACACCATATATTTT.

The V gene is TRBV5-5, the J gene TRBJ2-3, with D maybe TRBD1 (6 bases). Trimming took 2 bases from V and 0 from J, leaving 10 bases between them. Looked up from germline, CDR1 is SGHKS and CDR2 is YYEKEE (reference sequence). This CDR3 region has 15 residues. CDR3 sequence reads: CASSFRQDSTDTQYF. DNA of the CDR3: TGTGCCAGCAGCTTTAGACAGGATAGCACAGATACGCAGTATTTT.

The J gene is TRBJ1-5, the V gene TRBV6-6; no firm D call. Germline V gene sequence: CDR1 MNHNY, CDR2 SVGAGI (reference sequence). Trimming took off 7 bases at V and 0 bases at J, with 7 bases between the two ends. CDR3 length: 13 amino acids. This chain's CDR3 is CASTPSSNQPQHF. The CDR3 nucleotides are TGTGCCAGCACCCCGAGTAGCAATCAGCCCCAGCATTTT.

The table lists this clone with a few counts. The gene calls are TRBV29-1 and TRBJ1-3, with TRBD1 as a possible D gene (6 bases). CDR1 is SQVTM, CDR2 ANQGSEA, per germline. This CDR3 is 15 amino acids long. V gave up 6 bases and J gave up 2 bases, with 17 bases separating them. Written as DNA, the CDR3 is TGCAGCGTAGCCTTTTCGACAGGAACTGGAAACACCATATATTTT. Translation gives CSVAFSTGTGNTIYF.

This chain uses TRBV28 with TRBJ1-2; D is uncertain. The germline gives CDR1 MDHEN, CDR2 SYDVKM. V dropped 9 bases and J dropped 8 bases, with 22 bases sitting between them. CDR3 length: 14 amino acids. CDR3 DNA: TGTGCCAGTTATATGCGGGGAGACAAACCAGGCTACACCTTC. It specifies CASYMRGDKPGYTF.